These 16 T cell receptor beta chains were sequenced from one sample in a study of Ad26.COV2.S vaccination and SARS-CoV-2 variants. Treatment described: around 19 received Ad26.COV2.S at low or high dose, single or two shots; 5 received placebo; per-sample allocation not given. Day 63 after the first vaccine or placebo injection was the time point for sampling. Assay used: immunoSEQ multiplex PCR; TCRdb lists only in-frame clones, some missing. Of about 420,000 clones in the sample, approximately 87% are singletons; the top ten hold about 4%. The specimen comprised peripheral blood, sampled in a trial of Ad26.COV2.S vaccine versus placebo. Receptor source: a person between 18 and 65 years old who received the Ad26.COV2.S COVID-19 vaccine or a placebo.

The genes are TRBV27 and TRBJ2-5, with 11 bases identical to TRBD1. CDR1 and CDR2 from the germline V gene are MNHEY and SMNVEV (reference sequence). This CDR3 contains 16 residues. V shed 5 bases and J 2 bases; nucleotides not matched to a gene: 7. The CDR3 bases are TGTGCCAGCAGTCAACCGGGACAGGGGGTGCAAGAGACCCAGTACTTC. Translated: CASSQPGQGVQETQYF.

The J gene is TRBJ2-2, the V gene TRBV7-2; D unresolved. V was pared by 7 bases and J by 6 bases, with 15 bases between. The CDR3 runs to 14 residues. Germline CDR1 is SGHTA and CDR2 is FQGNSA. In DNA form, the CDR3 reads TGTGCCAGCACTCTCCCGTCCAAAGCCGGGGAGCTGTTTTTT. It yields the protein CASTLPSKAGELFF.

The chain combines TRBV27 with TRBJ1-1, with a possible D match to TRBD1 (5 bases). V was clipped by 3 bases and J by 8 bases, with 16 bases between them. Germline V CDR1 and CDR2: MNHEY, SMNVEV (reference sequence). CDR3 size: 14 residues. The CDR3 loop reads CASSFPAAGTEAFF. As DNA, the CDR3 is TGTGCCAGCAGTTTTCCCGCGGCAGGGACCGAAGCTTTCTTT.

The chain joins TRBV18 to TRBJ2-7; D uncertain. The CDR3 contains 14 residues. CDR1 is KGHSH, CDR2 LQKENI, per germline. V was trimmed by 2 bases and J by 0 bases, leaving 8 bases between them. The chain's CDR3 is CASSPWKSSYEQYF. CDR3 sequence (DNA): TGTGCCAGCTCACCATGGAAGAGCTCCTACGAGCAGTACTTC.

V gene TRBV5-1 combines with J gene TRBJ2-7; the match to TRBD2 covers 14 bases. The CDR3 loop spans 16 amino acids. Germline CDR1 SGHRS, CDR2 YFSETQ. Trimming took 4 bases from V and 7 from J; bases not matched to a gene: 10. In nucleotides, the CDR3 is TGCGCCAGCAGCCCCGGGACTAGCGGGGGAATCGAGGAGCAGTACTTC. Protein product: CASSPGTSGGIEEQYF.

V is TRBV19 and J is TRBJ1-4; possible D gene TRBD1, 6 bases. Germline V CDR1 and CDR2: LNHDA, SQIVND (reference sequence). The CDR3 has 13 amino acids. Trimming stripped 8 bases from V and 4 bases from J, with 11 bases between. Written as DNA, the CDR3 is TGTGCCAGTCAGGACAGCCATAATGAAAAACTGTTTTTT. Its protein product is CASQDSHNEKLFF.

J is TRBJ2-2 and V is TRBV28; 9 bases are shared with TRBD2. With 2 bases clipped from V and 7 bases from J, the junction kept 5 bases outside the gene matches. This CDR3 has 15 amino acids. Germline V gene data show CDR1 as MDHEN and CDR2 as SYDVKM. The CDR3 coding sequence is TGTGCCAGCAGTTTAGCGGGGGGGCCAGACGGGGAGCTGTTTTTT. Amino acids: CASSLAGGPDGELFF.

DNA for the CDR3: TGTGCCAGCAGCTTAGAGCCAGTGACCAGCGAGCAGTACTTC. It specifies CASSLEPVTSEQYF. The V and J genes are TRBV7-9 and TRBJ2-7; no reliable D call. The germline CDR1 and CDR2 sequences are SEHNR and FQNEAQ (reference sequence). V gave up 1 base and J gave up 6 bases, with 13 bases separating them. The CDR3 is 14 amino acids. Full variable domain (remainder filled in from reference TRBV7-9 and TRBJ2-7): DTGVSQNPRHKITKRGQNVTFRCDPISEHNRLYWYRQTLGQGPEFLTYFQNEAQLEKSRLLSDRFSAERPKGSFSTLEIQRTEQGDSAMYLCASSLEPVTSEQYFGPGTRLTVT.

This chain joins TRBV5-5 and TRBJ2-5; 12 nucleotides align to TRBD2. Trimming took 3 bases from V and 4 from J; bases not matched to a gene: 7. In germline, CDR1 is SGHKS, CDR2 YYEKEE (reference sequence). This CDR3 is 16 amino acids long. The CDR3 DNA sequence: TGTGCCAGCAGCTCCGCGACTAGCGGGGGCCCAGAGACCCAGTACTTC. This encodes CASSSATSGGPETQYF.

This sequence joins TRBV6-2 or TRBV6-3 and TRBJ2-1, with D perhaps matching TRBD1 or TRBD2 (6 bases each). The germline V and J ends were trimmed by 0 bases and 6 bases, with 12 bases remaining between them. The CDR3 has 15 amino acids. The V gene's germline CDR1 is MNHEY and CDR2 SVGEGT. In DNA form, the CDR3 reads TGTGCCAGCAGTTACTCGGGGGGCGATTTCAATGAGCAGTTCTTC. Residues: CASSYSGGDFNEQFF.

This chain connects TRBV12-3 or TRBV12-4 to TRBJ2-5; D possibly matches TRBD1 or TRBD2 (6 bases each). V lost 6 bases to trimming and J lost 2 bases, with 10 bases between them. The CDR3 is made up of 13 amino acids. Written as DNA, the CDR3 is TGTGCCAGCAGGAGGGGGGCACAAGAGACCCAGTACTTC. The encoded protein is CASRRGAQETQYF.

This chain uses TRBV6-2 or TRBV6-3 with TRBJ1-5, with 7 bases identical to TRBD1. Germline loops: CDR1 MNHEY, CDR2 SVGEGT. V lost 3 bases, J lost 1 base, and 12 bases stayed unmatched. CDR3 length equals 18 residues. DNA for the CDR3: TGTGCCAGCAGTTATGATCCCCCGACAGGGATAAGCAATCAGCCCCAGCATTTT. This gives the protein CASSYDPPTGISNQPQHF.

The chain uses TRBV6-2 or TRBV6-3 and TRBJ1-2, with D tentatively TRBD1 (6 bases). The CDR3 sequence is 15 residues long. Germline V gene sequence: CDR1 MNHEY, CDR2 SVGEGT. The V gene lost 2 bases and the J gene lost 4 bases, with 14 bases spanning the gap. CDR3 region: CASSYEGGRIYGYTF. The CDR3 DNA reads TGTGCCAGCAGTTACGAAGGGGGGCGCATCTATGGCTACACCTTC.

The chain recombines TRBV6-5 with TRBJ2-1, with TRBD2 matching 7 bases. The CDR3 length is 14 residues. CDR1 and CDR2 (germline): MNHEY, SVGAGI. Trimming cost V 6 bases and J 10 bases; bases outside gene matches: 12. This CDR3 reads CASRSIAGLAEQFF. The CDR3 nucleotides are TGTGCCAGCAGGTCGATAGCGGGCCTCGCGGAGCAGTTCTTC.

The chain uses TRBV9 and TRBJ1-2; 9 bases map to TRBD1. Germline V CDR1 and CDR2: SGDLS, YYNGEE. The CDR3 runs 16 residues. Germline trimming cut 0 bases from V and 6 bases from J; bases unmatched to any gene: 9. CDR3 sequence reads: CASSVEQGAYGNGYTF. CDR3 DNA: TGTGCCAGCAGCGTAGAACAGGGGGCGTATGGGAATGGCTACACCTTC.

The chain recombines TRBV5-1 with TRBJ1-1, with TRBD1 matching over 8 bases. Germline V gene lookup returns CDR1 SGHRS and CDR2 YFSETQ. V shed 9 bases, J shed 3 bases, and the junction held 16 bases outside the gene matches. The CDR3 runs to 16 residues. Here the CDR3 reads CATSWTGRESDTEAFF. The CDR3 DNA sequence: TGCGCCACAAGCTGGACAGGGAGGGAGTCAGACACTGAAGCTTTCTTT.